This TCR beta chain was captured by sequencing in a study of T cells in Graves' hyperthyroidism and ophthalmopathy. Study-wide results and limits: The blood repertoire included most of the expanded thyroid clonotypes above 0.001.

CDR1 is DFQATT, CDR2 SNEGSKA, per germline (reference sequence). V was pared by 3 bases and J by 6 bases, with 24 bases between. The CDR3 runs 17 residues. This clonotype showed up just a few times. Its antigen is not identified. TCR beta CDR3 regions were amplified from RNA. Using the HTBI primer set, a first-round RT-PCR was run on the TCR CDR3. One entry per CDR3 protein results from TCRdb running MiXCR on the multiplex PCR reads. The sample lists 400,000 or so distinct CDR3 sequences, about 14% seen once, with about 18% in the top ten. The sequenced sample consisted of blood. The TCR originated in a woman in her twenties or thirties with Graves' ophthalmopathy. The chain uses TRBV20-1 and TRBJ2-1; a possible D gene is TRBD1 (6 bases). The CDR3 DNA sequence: TGCAGTGCTAGGCGCTTTCATACAGGGTATAGGGGCAATGAGCAGTTCTTC. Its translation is CSARRFHTGYRGNEQFF.